This TCR beta chain was captured by sequencing in a study of CD8+CD57+ T cells in acquired aplastic anemia. This clonotype was found many times. The template for TCR beta VDJ and CDR3 sequence profiling was genomic DNA. MiXCR, run by TCRdb on the reads, gives a single entry per CDR3 protein. The table lists about 250,000 distinct CDR3 sequences, 45% to 50% of them singletons. In patients chosen for sequencing, flow cytometry had shown CD8+CD57+ cell expansion. This CDR3 has 13 residues. The V and J ends lost 5 bases and 7 bases respectively, with 15 bases between them. Per germline, CDR1 SGHDN and CDR2 FVKESK.

This receptor was obtained from a human donor with aplastic anemia. The gene calls are TRBV14 and TRBJ2-7, with D unclear. Sequenced sample: sorted CD4+, CD8+, or CD8+CD57+ T cells (not recorded which) from PBMCs. CDR3 DNA sequence: TGTGCCAGCAGCATGTCCGGCCGCTCGGAGCAGTACTTC. Amino acid sequence: CASSMSGRSEQYF.